Listed below are T cell receptor beta chains from one sample, sequenced in a study of tumor-infiltrating lymphocytes in localized non-small cell lung cancer. This table comes from immunoSEQ multiplex PCR, and its TCRdb copy is limited to in-frame clones, with some not included. Of around 15,000 clones in the sample, 35% to 55% were seen once. The sample consisted of lung tumor tissue. Receptors were obtained from a human donor with non-small cell lung cancer. The CDR3 runs from the conserved cysteine through the conserved F or W. A D gene is named only where the DNA matches it firmly. Part of the rows lack a size; the others show once, few, many or a class for expanded clones.

V gene: TRBV6-4
D gene: -
clone size: -
J gene: TRBJ2-7
CDR3 protein: CASSAPVWARSYEQYF
CDR3 DNA: TGTGCCAGCAGTGCCCCCGTGTGGGCGAGGTCCTACGAGCAGTACTTC

V gene: TRBV27
D gene: -
clone size: medium-sized
J gene: TRBJ2-1
CDR3 protein: CASRFINEQFF
CDR3 DNA: TGTGCCAGCAGGTTTATCAATGAGCAGTTCTTC

V gene: TRBV7-6
D gene: TRBD2
clone size: -
J gene: TRBJ2-7
CDR3 protein: CASSSPTSTDEQYF
CDR3 DNA: TGTGCCAGCAGCTCCCCGACTAGCACCGACGAGCAGTACTTC

V gene: TRBV6-5
D gene: -
clone size: -
J gene: TRBJ2-3
CDR3 protein: CASSSQWGDTDTQYF
CDR3 DNA: TGTGCCAGCAGTTCCCAGTGGGGGGACACAGATACGCAGTATTTT

V gene: TRBV6-4
D gene: -
clone size: few
J gene: TRBJ1-4
CDR3 protein: CASSLNMNEKLFF
CDR3 DNA: TGTGCCAGCAGTTTGAACATGAATGAAAAACTGTTTTTT

V gene: TRBV28
D gene: TRBD1
clone size: -
J gene: TRBJ1-2
CDR3 protein: CASSLTGGRNGYTF
CDR3 DNA: TGTGCCAGCAGCCTTACAGGGGGCCGAAATGGCTACACCTTC

V gene: TRBV28
D gene: -
clone size: few
J gene: TRBJ1-1
CDR3 protein: CASSGRVFTEAFF
CDR3 DNA: TGTGCCAGCAGTGGGAGGGTGTTCACTGAAGCTTTCTTT

V gene: TRBV2
D gene: -
clone size: -
J gene: TRBJ1-1
CDR3 protein: CASNVKEGSTEAFF
CDR3 DNA: TGTGCCAGCAACGTTAAGGAGGGATCCACTGAAGCTTTCTTT

V gene: TRBV6-6
D gene: TRBD1
clone size: few
J gene: TRBJ2-7
CDR3 protein: CASSYSGTGGYEQYF
CDR3 DNA: TGTGCCAGCAGTTACAGTGGGACAGGGGGCTACGAGCAGTACTTC

V gene: TRBV5-6
D gene: -
clone size: -
J gene: TRBJ1-4
CDR3 protein: CASSLYSAVATNEKLFF
CDR3 DNA: TGTGCCAGCAGCTTGTACTCCGCAGTTGCAACTAATGAAAAACTGTTTTTT

V gene: TRBV19
D gene: TRBD2
clone size: -
J gene: TRBJ2-5
CDR3 protein: CASSSGGETQYF
CDR3 DNA: TGTGCCAGCTCCAGCGGGGGGGAGACCCAGTACTTC

V gene: TRBV29-1
D gene: -
clone size: many
J gene: TRBJ1-1
CDR3 protein: CSVTDGNTEAFF
CDR3 DNA: TGCAGCGTTACGGACGGGAACACTGAAGCTTTCTTT

V gene: TRBV9
D gene: -
clone size: -
J gene: TRBJ1-1
CDR3 protein: CAPHSSFGIFNTEAFF
CDR3 DNA: TGTGCCCCCCATTCCTCATTTGGGATCTTCAACACTGAAGCTTTCTTT

V gene: TRBV27
D gene: -
clone size: -
J gene: TRBJ2-6
CDR3 protein: CASSPLGANVLTF
CDR3 DNA: TGTGCCAGCAGTCCCCTTGGGGCCAACGTCCTGACTTTC

V gene: TRBV28
D gene: -
clone size: -
J gene: TRBJ1-1
CDR3 protein: CASSPLNTEAFF
CDR3 DNA: TGTGCCAGCAGCCCTTTAAACACTGAAGCTTTCTTT

V gene: TRBV28
D gene: -
clone size: few
J gene: TRBJ1-6
CDR3 protein: CASRDTSPLHF
CDR3 DNA: TGTGCCAGCCGGGACACCTCACCCCTCCACTTT

V gene: TRBV9
D gene: -
clone size: -
J gene: TRBJ2-7
CDR3 protein: CASSVATGEPHTNEQYF
CDR3 DNA: TGTGCCAGCAGCGTAGCTACGGGGGAACCCCACACCAACGAGCAGTACTTC

V gene: TRBV9
D gene: -
clone size: few
J gene: TRBJ1-1
CDR3 protein: CASSVRPGTEAFF
CDR3 DNA: TGTGCCAGCAGCGTACGTCCGGGCACTGAAGCTTTCTTT

V gene: TRBV29-1
D gene: -
clone size: -
J gene: TRBJ2-4
CDR3 protein: CSVADNIQYF
CDR3 DNA: TGCAGCGTTGCTGATAACATTCAGTACTTC

V gene: TRBV9
D gene: TRBD2
clone size: -
J gene: TRBJ2-2
CDR3 protein: CASSGSGGVLPDTGELFF
CDR3 DNA: TGTGCCAGCAGCGGTAGCGGGGGGGTTCTCCCGGACACCGGGGAGCTGTTTTTT

V gene: TRBV18
D gene: TRBD1
clone size: -
J gene: TRBJ1-5
CDR3 protein: CASSPLDRGQRPQHF
CDR3 DNA: TGTGCCAGCTCACCACTGGACAGGGGGCAAAGGCCCCAGCATTTT

V gene: TRBV28
D gene: -
clone size: -
J gene: TRBJ2-5
CDR3 protein: CASLKRTEETQYF
CDR3 DNA: TGTGCCAGCCTGAAAAGGACAGAAGAGACCCAGTACTTC

V gene: TRBV6-6
D gene: TRBD1
clone size: -
J gene: TRBJ2-7
CDR3 protein: CASRTGGVYEQYF
CDR3 DNA: TGTGCCAGCAGGACAGGGGGCGTTTACGAGCAGTACTTC

V gene: TRBV10-3
D gene: -
clone size: many
J gene: TRBJ1-6
CDR3 protein: CAIRGNGDNSPLHF
CDR3 DNA: TGTGCCATCAGGGGGAATGGGGATAATTCACCCCTCCACTTT

V gene: TRBV20-1
D gene: -
clone size: few
J gene: TRBJ2-3
CDR3 protein: CSVDRTDTQYF
CDR3 DNA: TGCAGTGTGGACCGGACAGATACGCAGTATTTT

V gene: TRBV27
D gene: TRBD1
clone size: -
J gene: TRBJ1-6
CDR3 protein: CASSLGQGDNSPLHF
CDR3 DNA: TGTGCCAGCAGTTTAGGACAGGGTGATAATTCACCCCTCCACTTT

V gene: TRBV7-8
D gene: TRBD2
clone size: few
J gene: TRBJ2-3
CDR3 protein: CASSGPGLAATDTQYF
CDR3 DNA: TGTGCCAGCAGCGGACCGGGACTAGCGGCCACAGATACGCAGTATTTT

V gene: TRBV19
D gene: -
clone size: -
J gene: TRBJ2-7
CDR3 protein: CASSRTKDYEQYF
CDR3 DNA: TGTGCCAGTAGTCGTACGAAGGACTACGAGCAGTACTTC

V gene: TRBV2
D gene: -
clone size: -
J gene: TRBJ2-3
CDR3 protein: CASSGAGLATDTQYF
CDR3 DNA: TGTGCCAGCAGTGGGGCGGGGTTGGCCACAGATACGCAGTATTTT

V gene: TRBV7-2
D gene: TRBD1
clone size: -
J gene: TRBJ1-2
CDR3 protein: CASSFGTGGHYGYTF
CDR3 DNA: TGTGCCAGCAGCTTCGGGACAGGGGGGCACTATGGCTACACCTTC

V gene: TRBV28
D gene: -
clone size: -
J gene: TRBJ1-6
CDR3 protein: CASSPQGNSSPLHF
CDR3 DNA: TGTGCCAGCAGTCCCCAGGGAAATAGCTCACCCCTCCACTTT

V gene: TRBV25-1
D gene: -
clone size: -
J gene: TRBJ2-2
CDR3 protein: CASSALGGYTGELFF
CDR3 DNA: TGTGCCAGCAGTGCCTTGGGTGGTTACACCGGGGAGCTGTTTTTT

V gene: TRBV2
D gene: -
clone size: -
J gene: TRBJ1-5
CDR3 protein: CASSGETVSNQPQHF
CDR3 DNA: TGTGCCAGCAGTGGGGAGACAGTCAGTAATCAGCCCCAGCATTTT

V gene: TRBV5-1
D gene: -
clone size: -
J gene: TRBJ1-2
CDR3 protein: CASSLGRGTGGYGYTF
CDR3 DNA: TGCGCCAGCAGCTTGGGGAGGGGAACAGGAGGGTATGGCTACACCTTC

V gene: TRBV5-4
D gene: -
clone size: -
J gene: TRBJ2-3
CDR3 protein: CASSLVKTGFTDTQYF
CDR3 DNA: TGTGCCAGCAGCTTAGTTAAGACAGGTTTTACAGATACGCAGTATTTT

V gene: TRBV7-8
D gene: -
clone size: few
J gene: TRBJ2-4
CDR3 protein: CASSLTLRLAKNIQYF
CDR3 DNA: TGTGCCAGCAGCCTAACTCTTCGCCTGGCCAAAAACATTCAGTACTTC

V gene: TRBV27
D gene: -
clone size: -
J gene: TRBJ1-5
CDR3 protein: CASTGGVGQPQHF
CDR3 DNA: TGTGCCAGCACCGGGGGCGTGGGTCAGCCCCAGCATTTT

V gene: TRBV28
D gene: TRBD1
clone size: -
J gene: TRBJ1-6
CDR3 protein: CASSLGQGAPPLHF
CDR3 DNA: TGTGCCAGCAGTTTGGGACAGGGTGCGCCACCCCTCCACTTT

V gene: TRBV4-3
D gene: TRBD1
clone size: -
J gene: TRBJ1-4
CDR3 protein: CASSRRQTGGAEKLFF
CDR3 DNA: TGCGCCAGCAGCCGCCGTCAAACAGGGGGGGCTGAAAAACTGTTTTTT

V gene: TRBV4-2
D gene: -
clone size: many
J gene: TRBJ1-2
CDR3 protein: CASSTTGNNYGYTF
CDR3 DNA: TGTGCCAGCAGCACCACCGGGAATAACTATGGCTACACCTTC

V gene: TRBV6-4
D gene: -
clone size: -
J gene: TRBJ2-2
CDR3 protein: CASSGNTGELFF
CDR3 DNA: TGTGCCAGCAGTGGGAACACCGGGGAGCTGTTTTTT

V gene: TRBV6-4
D gene: -
clone size: -
J gene: TRBJ2-2
CDR3 protein: CASSDSGGENTGELFF
CDR3 DNA: TGTGCCAGCAGTGACTCGGGGGGCGAGAACACCGGGGAGCTGTTTTTT

V gene: TRBV6-1
D gene: -
clone size: few
J gene: TRBJ1-4
CDR3 protein: CASSEATVATNEKLFF
CDR3 DNA: TGTGCCAGCAGTGAAGCAACGGTTGCAACTAATGAAAAACTGTTTTTT

V gene: TRBV7-2
D gene: TRBD1
clone size: medium-sized
J gene: TRBJ1-5
CDR3 protein: CASSFRGQGVEPQHF
CDR3 DNA: TGTGCCAGCAGCTTCCGAGGACAGGGTGTGGAGCCCCAGCATTTT

V gene: TRBV5-1
D gene: TRBD1
clone size: few
J gene: TRBJ1-6
CDR3 protein: CASSSDRANSPLHF
CDR3 DNA: TGCGCCAGCAGCTCGGACAGGGCCAATTCACCCCTCCACTTT

V gene: TRBV4-1
D gene: -
clone size: few
J gene: TRBJ2-5
CDR3 protein: CASSHLGSFGETQYF
CDR3 DNA: TGCGCCAGCAGCCACCTTGGCTCCTTCGGGGAGACCCAGTACTTC

V gene: TRBV5-1
D gene: -
clone size: -
J gene: TRBJ2-5
CDR3 protein: CASSLHERGLQETQYF
CDR3 DNA: TGCGCCAGCAGCCTTCACGAGAGGGGACTCCAAGAGACCCAGTACTTC